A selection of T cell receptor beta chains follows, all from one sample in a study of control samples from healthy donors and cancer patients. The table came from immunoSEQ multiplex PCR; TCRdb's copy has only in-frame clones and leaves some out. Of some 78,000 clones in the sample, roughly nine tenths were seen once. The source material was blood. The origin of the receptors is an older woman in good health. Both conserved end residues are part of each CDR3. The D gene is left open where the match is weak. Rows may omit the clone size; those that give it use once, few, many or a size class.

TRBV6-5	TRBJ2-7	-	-	TGTGCCAGCAGTTATTGGGGGTCTTCGGGCCACGAGCAGTACTTC	CASSYWGSSGHEQYF
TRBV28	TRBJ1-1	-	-	TGTGCCAGCAGTTCCCCGGGGAGGGGAGCTGAAGCTTTCTTT	CASSSPGRGAEAFF
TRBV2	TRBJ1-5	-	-	TGTGCCAGCAGGAAGGACAATAGCAATCAGCCCCAGCATTTT	CASRKDNSNQPQHF
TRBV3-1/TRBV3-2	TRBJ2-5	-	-	TGTGCCAGCAGCTTCCACCGGGGGGAGACCCAGTACTTC	CASSFHRGETQYF
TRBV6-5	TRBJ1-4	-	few	TGTGCCAGCAGTTACGTTGGGGCTAATGAAAAACTGTTTTTT	CASSYVGANEKLFF
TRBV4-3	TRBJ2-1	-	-	TGCGCCAGCAGCTATATACCGGGACAATGGAATGAGCAGTTCTTC	CASSYIPGQWNEQFF
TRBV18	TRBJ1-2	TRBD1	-	TGTGCCAGCTCACCCGACAGGGAGTATGGCTACACCTTC	CASSPDREYGYTF
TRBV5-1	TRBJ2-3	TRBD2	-	TGCGCCAGCAGCTCGCCTAGCGGGGCCACAGATACGCAGTATTTT	CASSSPSGATDTQYF
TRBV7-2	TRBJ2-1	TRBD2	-	TGTGCCAGCAGCCGGCCCGGGACTAGCGGGAGAGATGAGCAGTTCTTC	CASSRPGTSGRDEQFF
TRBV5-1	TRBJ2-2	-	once	TGCGCCAGCAGCTACATCCTGGAAGGGTCCGGGGAGCTGTTTTTT	CASSYILEGSGELFF
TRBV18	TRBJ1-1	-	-	TGTGCCAGCTCATACGTAACTGAGGGGAACACTGAAGCTTTCTTT	CASSYVTEGNTEAFF
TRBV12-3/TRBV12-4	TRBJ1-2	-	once	TGTGCCAGCAGTTTAACGGTGGAGGGCTACACCTTC	CASSLTVEGYTF
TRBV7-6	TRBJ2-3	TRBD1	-	TGTGCCAGCAGCTTAGTTACAGGGGGCACAGATACGCAGTATTTT	CASSLVTGGTDTQYF
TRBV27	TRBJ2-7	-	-	TGTGCCAGCGGATCCTCGACAGGCCGTACCTACGAGCAGTACTTC	CASGSSTGRTYEQYF
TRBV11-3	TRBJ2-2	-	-	TGTGCCAGCAGCCCCGACACCGGGGAGCTGTTTTTT	CASSPDTGELFF
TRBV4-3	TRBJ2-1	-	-	TGCGCCAGCAGCCAAAAGAGGGACAAATACTCCTACAATGAGCAGTTCTTC	CASSQKRDKYSYNEQFF
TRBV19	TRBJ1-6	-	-	TGTGCCAGTAGTATAGCCGGAATACGGGGTTCACCCCTCCACTTT	CASSIAGIRGSPLHF
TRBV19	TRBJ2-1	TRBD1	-	TGTGCCAGTAGTTACGGACGCCGGGACAGAGCCTACAATGAGCAGTTCTTC	CASSYGRRDRAYNEQFF
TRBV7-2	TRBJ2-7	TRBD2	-	TGTGCCAGCAGCGTAGCGGGGTCGACCTACTACACCACCTACGAGCAGTACTTC	CASSVAGSTYYTTYEQYF
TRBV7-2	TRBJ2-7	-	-	TGTGCCAGCTCTTTCCCCGCGCGGCACTACGAGCAGTACTTC	CASSFPARHYEQYF
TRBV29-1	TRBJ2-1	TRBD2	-	TGCAGCGTCCTACTACTAGCGGGAGTAGGGGACAATGAGCAGTTCTTC	CSVLLLAGVGDNEQFF
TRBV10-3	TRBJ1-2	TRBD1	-	TGTGCCATTGCACCCGGGACAGTTTATGGCTACACCTTC	CAIAPGTVYGYTF
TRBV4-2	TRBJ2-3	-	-	TGTGCCAGCAGCCAAGAGAGCGGCACAGATACGCAGTATTTT	CASSQESGTDTQYF
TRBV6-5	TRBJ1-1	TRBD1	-	TGTGCCAGCAGTTACGGAGGACAGGGGGTTACTGAAGCTTTCTTT	CASSYGGQGVTEAFF
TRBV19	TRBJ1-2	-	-	TGTGCCAGTAGTATCTGGGGGGCCGGCTACACCTTC	CASSIWGAGYTF
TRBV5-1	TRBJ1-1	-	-	TGCGCCAGCAGCTTGGTCGGACAGAAAACTGAAGCTTTCTTT	CASSLVGQKTEAFF
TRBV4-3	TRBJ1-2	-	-	-	CASSQVGTGTLTF
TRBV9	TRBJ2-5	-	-	TGTGCCAGCAGCGTAGCGCCGGGAAGGGGTCAGGCAGAGACCCAGTACTTC	CASSVAPGRGQAETQYF
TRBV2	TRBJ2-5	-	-	TGTGCCAGCAGCGCAAATACAGGGATTCGGAAGACCCAGTACTTC	CASSANTGIRKTQYF
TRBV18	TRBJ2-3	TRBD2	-	TGTGCCAGCTCACCCCCCGGGGACAGACTAGCGGGGTCTGAACTCACAGATACGCAGTATTTT	CASSPPGDRLAGSELTDTQYF
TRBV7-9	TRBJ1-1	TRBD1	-	TGTGCCAGCAGCTTAATACAGGGGTCTGGCACTGAAGCTTTCTTT	CASSLIQGSGTEAFF
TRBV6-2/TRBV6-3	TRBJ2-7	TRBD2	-	TGTGCCAGCAGTTACTCGCGTCTAGCGGGGAGATCCGGGGAAGAGCAGTACTTC	CASSYSRLAGRSGEEQYF
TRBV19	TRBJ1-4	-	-	TGTGCCAGTACCTCGGGTCAGAAGTTGAGTGAAAAACTGTTTTTT	CASTSGQKLSEKLFF
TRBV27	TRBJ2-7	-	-	TGTGCCAGCAGTTTAAATCGGGGGTTCGAGCAGTACTTC	CASSLNRGFEQYF
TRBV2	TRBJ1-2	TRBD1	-	TGTGCCAGCAGTAGGACAGGGGATGGCTACACCTTC	CASSRTGDGYTF
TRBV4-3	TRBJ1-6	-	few	TGCGCCAGCAGCCAAGATCTTTTGACCTCACCCCTCCACTTT	CASSQDLLTSPLHF
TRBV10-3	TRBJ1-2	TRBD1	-	TGTGCCATCAGTGAGTGGGGACAGTCCGGTTATGGCTACACCTTC	CAISEWGQSGYGYTF